Sequencing of this TCR beta chain was carried out in a study of PD-L1 blockade in urothelial cancer. Study-level information: Administration of atezolizumab to patients began in the mid-2010s, at 1,200 mg intravenously every 3 weeks.

The time point is: pretreatment peripheral blood. This clone showed up just a few times. V was pared by 5 bases and J by 2 bases, with 7 bases of the junction left unmatched. Germline V lookup: CDR1 SSHAT, CDR2 FNYEAQ (reference sequence). The CDR3 sequence is 16 residues long. The method was immunoSEQ multiplex PCR; TCRdb's version includes in-frame clones alone and lacks a portion of them. Of tens of thousands of clones listed, about four fifths are singletons. This specimen was PBMCs, taken around atezolizumab (anti-PD-L1) treatment. The chain carries TRBV7-7 and TRBJ2-5; TRBD1 agrees at 11 bases. The receptor was derived from a woman between 65 and 79 years old with urothelial cancer. CDR3 nucleotide sequence: TGTGCCAGCAGCATGGGGACAGGGGGAGGACAAGAGACCCAGTACTTC. It translates to CASSMGTGGGQETQYF.